This T cell receptor beta chain derives from a study of T-cell reconstitution after alpha-beta-depleted transplantation in children. Study-wide points: By about two months after transplant, alpha-beta T cells reportedly arose from several hundred graft clones that had expanded. It was surviving recipient T cells and thymic progenitors that gave some patients high TCRbeta diversity at day 60. Diversity and T-cell counts at one year after transplant derived mostly from new T cells.

The table lists this clonotype with many counts. Its antigen is undetermined. Researchers prepared the TCRbeta library using unique molecular identifiers, the study reports. One entry per CDR3 protein, called by TCRdb with MiXCR from the PCR reads. In the table there are a few hundred thousand distinct CDR3 sequences, 10% to 15% of which are singletons. This sample comprised PBMCs, mostly from graft donor cells, obtained 360 days after TCRalphabeta/CD19-depleted stem cell transplant. This clonotype was sampled from a male patient aged 10-17 years who had a stem cell transplant for acute myeloid leukemia, so the T cells may come from the graft donor.

CDR3 sequence (DNA): TGTGCCAGCGGGAGGGCATACAATGAGCAGTTCTTC. Translation gives CASGRAYNEQFF. The chain has TRBV28 and TRBJ2-1, with TRBD2 identical over 7 bases. The CDR3 length is 12 residues. V lost 8 bases to trimming and J lost 4 bases; unmatched junction nucleotides: 2. From germline, CDR1 is MDHEN and CDR2 SYDVKM. Together with reference TRBV28 and TRBJ2-1, the CDR3 gives the full variable domain: DVKVTQSSRYLVKRTGEKVFLECVQDMDHENMFWYRQDPGLGLRLIYFSYDVKMKEKGDIPEGYSVSREKKERFSLILESASTNQTSMYLCASGRAYNEQFFGPGTRLTVL.